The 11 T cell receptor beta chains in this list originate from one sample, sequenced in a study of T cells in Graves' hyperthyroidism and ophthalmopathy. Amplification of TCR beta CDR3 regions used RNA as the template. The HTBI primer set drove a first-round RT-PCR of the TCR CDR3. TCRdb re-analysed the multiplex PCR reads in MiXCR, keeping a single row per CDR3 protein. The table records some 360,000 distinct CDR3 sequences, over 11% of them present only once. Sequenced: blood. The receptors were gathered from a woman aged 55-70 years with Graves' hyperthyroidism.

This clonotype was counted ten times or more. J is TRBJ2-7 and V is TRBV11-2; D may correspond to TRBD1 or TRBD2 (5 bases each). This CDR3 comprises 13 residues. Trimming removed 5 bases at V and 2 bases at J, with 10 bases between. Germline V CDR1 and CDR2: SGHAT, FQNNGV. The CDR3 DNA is TGTGCCAGCAGCCCGGGACCGACCTACGAGCAGTACTTC. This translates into CASSPGPTYEQYF.

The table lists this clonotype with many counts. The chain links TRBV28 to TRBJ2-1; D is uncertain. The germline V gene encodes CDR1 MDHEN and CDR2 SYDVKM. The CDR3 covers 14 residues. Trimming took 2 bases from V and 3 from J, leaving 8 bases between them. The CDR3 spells CASSLPAFYNEQFF. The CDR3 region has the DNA TGTGCCAGCAGTTTACCAGCGTTCTACAATGAGCAGTTCTTC.

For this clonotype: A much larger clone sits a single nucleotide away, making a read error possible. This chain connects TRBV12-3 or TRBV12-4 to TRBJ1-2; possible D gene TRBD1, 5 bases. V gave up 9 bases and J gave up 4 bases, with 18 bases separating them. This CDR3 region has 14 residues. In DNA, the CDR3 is TGTGCCAGTAGTACCGGGGACGGGGCCTATGGCTACACCTTC. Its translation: CASSTGDGAYGYTF.

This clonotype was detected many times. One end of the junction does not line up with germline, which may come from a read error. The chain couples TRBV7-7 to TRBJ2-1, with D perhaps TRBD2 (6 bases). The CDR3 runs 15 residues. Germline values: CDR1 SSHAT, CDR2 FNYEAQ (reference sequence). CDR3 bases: TGTGCTAGCAGCTTAGCCTATAGCGGATACAATGAGCAGTTCTTC. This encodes CASSLAYSGYNEQFF.

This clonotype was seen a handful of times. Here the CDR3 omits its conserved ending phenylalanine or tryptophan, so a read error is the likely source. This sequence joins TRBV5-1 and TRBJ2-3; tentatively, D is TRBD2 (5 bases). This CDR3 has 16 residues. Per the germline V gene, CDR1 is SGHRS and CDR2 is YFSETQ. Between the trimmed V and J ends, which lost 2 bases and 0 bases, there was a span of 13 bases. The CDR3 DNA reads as TGCGCCAGCAGCTTCTCAGCGGTCACTAGCACAGATACGCAGTATTCT. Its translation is CASSFSAVTSTDTQYS.

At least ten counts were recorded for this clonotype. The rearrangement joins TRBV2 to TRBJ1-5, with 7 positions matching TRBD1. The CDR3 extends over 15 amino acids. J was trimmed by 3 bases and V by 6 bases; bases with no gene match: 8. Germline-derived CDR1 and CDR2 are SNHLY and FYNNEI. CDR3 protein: CASSPRTGDNQPQHF. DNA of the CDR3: TGTGCCAGCAGCCCCCGGACAGGCGACAATCAGCCCCAGCATTTT.

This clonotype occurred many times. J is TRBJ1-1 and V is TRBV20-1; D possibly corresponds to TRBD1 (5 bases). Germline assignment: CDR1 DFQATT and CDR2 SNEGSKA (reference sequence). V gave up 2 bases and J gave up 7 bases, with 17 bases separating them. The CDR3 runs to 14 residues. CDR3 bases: TGCAGTGCTAGAAAGGGACCACCAACCGATGAAGCTTTCTTT. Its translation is CSARKGPPTDEAFF.

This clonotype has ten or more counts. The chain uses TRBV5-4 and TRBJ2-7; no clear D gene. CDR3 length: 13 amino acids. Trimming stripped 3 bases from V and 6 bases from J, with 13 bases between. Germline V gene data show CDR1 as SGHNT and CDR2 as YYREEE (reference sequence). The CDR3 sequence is CASSYDPSGEQYF. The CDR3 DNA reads TGTGCCAGCAGCTACGACCCCTCGGGCGAGCAGTACTTC.

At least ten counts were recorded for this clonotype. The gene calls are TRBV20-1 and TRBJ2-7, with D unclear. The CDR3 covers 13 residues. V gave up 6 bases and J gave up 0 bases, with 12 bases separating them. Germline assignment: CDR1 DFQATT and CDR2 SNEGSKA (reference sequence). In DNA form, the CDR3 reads TGCAGTGCGCACCTAAGGAGCTCCTACGAGCAGTACTTC. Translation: CSAHLRSSYEQYF.

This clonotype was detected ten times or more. In DNA form, the CDR3 reads TGTGCCAGCAGTTTCAAGCGGCTTAGCACAGATACGCAGTATTTT. Its protein product is CASSFKRLSTDTQYF. The rearrangement joins TRBV27 to TRBJ2-3; D possibly corresponds to TRBD2 (5 bases). V lost 3 bases and J lost 0, with 10 bases in between. Germline CDR1 and CDR2: MNHEY and SMNVEV (reference sequence). The CDR3 has 15 residues.

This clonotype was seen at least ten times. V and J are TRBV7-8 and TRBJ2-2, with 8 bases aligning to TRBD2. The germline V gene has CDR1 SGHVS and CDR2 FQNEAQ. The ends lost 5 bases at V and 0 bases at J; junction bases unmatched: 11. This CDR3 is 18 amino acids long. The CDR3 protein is CASSQRGLDLTNTGELFF. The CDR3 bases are TGTGCCAGCAGCCAAAGGGGACTAGACCTGACGAACACCGGGGAGCTGTTTTTT. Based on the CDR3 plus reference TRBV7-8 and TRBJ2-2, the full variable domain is GAGVSQSPRYKVAKRGQDVALRCDPISGHVSLFWYQQALGQGPEFLTYFQNEAQLDKSGLPSDRFFAERPEGSVSTLKIQRTQQEDSAVYLCASSQRGLDLTNTGELFFGEGSRLTVL.